This T cell receptor beta chain was recorded in a study of T cells in Graves' hyperthyroidism and ophthalmopathy. The CDR3 has 13 residues. Germline CDR1 reads SNHLY; CDR2 reads FYNNEI. V was clipped by 6 bases and J by 1 base, with 9 bases between them. Clinical Activity Scores of at least 3, NOSPECS grades of at least 4 and durations under 3 months characterized ophthalmopathy patients. PBMCs were collected from an approximately 10 ml volume of fresh peripheral blood. TCR beta CDR3 regions were amplified from RNA. The HTBI primer set was used in a first-round RT-PCR of the TCR CDR3. TCRdb re-derived calls from the multiplex PCR reads in MiXCR, one entry per CDR3 protein. The sample has around 250,000 distinct CDR3 sequences, around 25% seen once. This clonotype was observed many times.

The receptor comes from a woman between 40 and 50 years old with Graves' ophthalmopathy. The gene calls are TRBV2 and TRBJ1-1; D is uncertain. Sequences were obtained from blood. CDR3 amino acids: CASSQTPNTEAFF. The CDR3 DNA is TGTGCCAGCAGCCAGACACCGAACACTGAAGCTTTCTTT. Drawing the rest from reference TRBV2 and TRBJ1-1, the complete variable domain is EPEVTQTPSHQVTQMGQEVILRCVPISNHLYFYWYRQILGQKVEFLVSFYNNEISEKSEIFDDQFSVERPDGSNFTLKIRSTKLEDSAMYFCASSQTPNTEAFFGQGTRLTVV.